A selection of T cell receptor beta chains follows, all from one sample in a study of blood T cell repertoires in COVID-19. The repertoire was sequenced with immunoSEQ multiplex PCR; TCRdb's copy has only in-frame clones and lacks some. This repertoire shows approximately 200,000 clones, approximately 78% found once; its top ten account for about 9%. The sequenced sample consisted of PBMCs or T cells enriched from blood (not recorded which). These receptors originate from a man aged 35 to 55 who had recovered from COVID-19. Both conserved end residues are part of each CDR3. Fields, in order: J gene, clone size, D gene, V gene, CDR3 protein, CDR3 DNA. The D gene is left open where the match is weak. Not every row has a clone size; where given, it reads once, few, many or a size class.

J: TRBJ2-1; size: .; D: .; V: TRBV20-1; CDR3: CSASTTGNINEQFF; DNA: TGCAGTGCTAGTACAACAGGGAACATCAATGAGCAGTTCTTC
J: TRBJ2-7; size: .; D: TRBD2; V: TRBV5-1; CDR3: CASSPSGRAGLEQYF; DNA: TGCGCCAGCAGCCCCTCAGGGAGGGCGGGCCTGGAGCAGTACTTC
J: TRBJ2-7; size: once; D: .; V: TRBV2; CDR3: CASREGELQGYEQYF; DNA: TGTGCCAGCAGGGAGGGGGAACTACAGGGGTACGAGCAGTACTTC
J: TRBJ2-1; size: .; D: TRBD2; V: TRBV30; CDR3: CAWSRGGRANEQFF; DNA: TGTGCCTGGAGTAGGGGCGGGAGGGCGAATGAGCAGTTCTTC
J: TRBJ1-2; size: .; D: .; V: TRBV7-9; CDR3: CASSLLRLGYTF; DNA: TGTGCCAGCAGCTTACTACGACTCGGCTACACCTTC
J: TRBJ1-2; size: .; D: .; V: TRBV6-1; CDR3: CASSAGALTLGYGYTF; DNA: TGTGCCAGCAGTGCAGGGGCCCTCACCTTGGGCTATGGCTACACCTTC
J: TRBJ1-3; size: .; D: .; V: TRBV11-2; CDR3: CASSLLSPGNTIYF; DNA: TGTGCCAGCAGCTTATTAAGCCCGGGAAACACCATATATTTT
J: TRBJ2-2; size: few; D: .; V: TRBV5-6; CDR3: CASSPRDFLFELFF; DNA: TGTGCCAGCAGCCCCAGGGACTTCCTCTTCGAGCTGTTTTTT
J: TRBJ2-1; size: .; D: TRBD1; V: TRBV19; CDR3: CASCRGLRDEQFF; DNA: TGTGCCAGTTGTAGGGGGCTCAGGGATGAGCAGTTCTTC
J: TRBJ1-4; size: .; D: .; V: TRBV2; CDR3: CASSYGSDNEKLFF; DNA: TGTGCCAGCAGCTACGGGTCTGATAATGAAAAACTGTTTTTT
J: TRBJ1-5; size: few; D: .; V: TRBV3-1/TRBV3-2; CDR3: CASSRRGAGQPQHF; DNA: TGTGCCAGCAGCCGTCGGGGGGCTGGGCAGCCCCAGCATTTT
J: TRBJ2-7; size: .; D: TRBD2; V: TRBV7-8; CDR3: CASRRESSYEQYF; DNA: TGTGCCAGCAGGCGGGAGAGCTCCTACGAGCAGTACTTC
J: TRBJ1-5; size: many; D: TRBD1; V: TRBV24-1; CDR3: CATSDFRGEPQHF; DNA: TGTGCCACCAGTGATTTCAGGGGGGAGCCCCAGCATTTT
J: TRBJ1-2; size: once; D: .; V: TRBV12-5; CDR3: CASGGQAKYGYTF; DNA: TGTGCTAGTGGTGGGCAAGCCAAATATGGCTACACCTTC
J: TRBJ2-7; size: .; D: .; V: TRBV27; CDR3: CASSLMQGSSQQYF; DNA: TGTGCCAGCAGTTTAATGCAGGGCAGCTCTCAGCAGTACTTC
J: TRBJ2-7; size: .; D: TRBD1; V: TRBV5-4; CDR3: CASSSWDRTSF; DNA: TGTGCCAGCAGCTCGTGGGACAGGACCTCCTTC
J: TRBJ1-6; size: few; D: .; V: TRBV9; CDR3: CASSEEAGSSYNSPLHF; DNA: TGTGCCAGCAGCGAGGAGGCGGGGAGCTCCTATAATTCACCCCTCCACTTT
J: TRBJ1-6; size: .; D: .; V: TRBV27; CDR3: CASSLSRMSETVPHSPLHF; DNA: TGTGCCAGCAGTTTATCCCGAATGTCGGAGACGGTTCCGCATTCACCCCTCCACTTT
J: TRBJ1-5; size: .; D: .; V: TRBV30; CDR3: CAWSVGGQSNQPQHF; DNA: TGTGCCTGGAGTGTAGGAGGACAGAGCAATCAGCCCCAGCATTTT
J: TRBJ2-1; size: .; D: .; V: TRBV5-4; CDR3: CASSLAVGDNEQFF; DNA: TGTGCCAGCAGCTTGGCCGTAGGGGACAATGAGCAGTTCTTC
J: TRBJ1-5; size: .; D: .; V: TRBV27; CDR3: CASRELQGSNQPQHF; DNA: TGTGCCAGCAGGGAACTTCAGGGGAGCAATCAGCCCCAGCATTTT
J: TRBJ1-1; size: .; D: .; V: TRBV29-1; CDR3: CSAEPGVGNTEAFF; DNA: TGCAGCGCCGAACCCGGGGTAGGGAACACTGAAGCTTTCTTT
J: TRBJ2-3; size: .; D: .; V: TRBV10-1; CDR3: CASSPSGGFFQTDTQYF; DNA: TGCGCCAGCAGCCCAAGTGGAGGCTTTTTCCAGACTGATACGCAGTATTTT
J: TRBJ1-2; size: once; D: .; V: TRBV19; CDR3: CAMVQPPYGYTF; DNA: TGTGCCATGGTACAGCCCCCCTATGGCTACACCTTC
J: TRBJ2-1; size: .; D: .; V: TRBV4-2; CDR3: CASSKNPGLPGNEQFF; DNA: TGTGCCAGCAGCAAAAACCCGGGACTCCCTGGGAATGAGCAGTTCTTC
J: TRBJ2-2; size: few; D: TRBD2; V: TRBV6-6; CDR3: CASSYLAGVGTGELFF; DNA: TGTGCCAGCAGTTACTTAGCGGGAGTGGGGACCGGGGAGCTGTTTTTT
J: TRBJ2-1; size: .; D: TRBD2; V: TRBV7-7; CDR3: CASSLALAGDSYNEQFF; DNA: TGTGCCAGCAGCTTAGCATTAGCGGGAGATAGCTACAATGAGCAGTTCTTC
J: TRBJ1-5; size: .; D: TRBD1; V: TRBV7-8; CDR3: CASSAQGIGQPQHF; DNA: TGTGCCAGCAGCGCACAGGGGATCGGTCAGCCCCAGCATTTT
J: TRBJ1-1; size: .; D: .; V: TRBV19; CDR3: CASSIGGGTEAFF; DNA: TGTGCCAGTAGTATTGGGGGAGGCACTGAAGCTTTCTTT
J: TRBJ2-5; size: .; D: .; V: TRBV19; CDR3: CASSGGAGRETQYF; DNA: TGTGCCAGTAGCGGCGGTGCCGGGAGAGAGACCCAGTACTTC
J: TRBJ1-2; size: .; D: TRBD1; V: TRBV24-1; CDR3: CATSDGPDRGNYGYTF; DNA: TGTGCCACCAGTGATGGACCCGACAGGGGAAACTATGGCTACACCTTC
J: TRBJ1-2; size: .; D: .; V: TRBV11-3; CDR3: CASSPKQDNYGYTF; DNA: TGTGCCAGCAGCCCTAAACAGGATAACTATGGCTACACCTTC
J: TRBJ2-3; size: .; D: TRBD2; V: TRBV25-1; CDR3: CASSEYGEGDTQYF; DNA: TGTGCCAGCAGTGAATATGGGGAGGGGGATACGCAGTATTTT
J: TRBJ2-1; size: .; D: TRBD2; V: TRBV18; CDR3: CASSPETSGVMDNEQFF; DNA: TGTGCCAGCTCACCCGAGACTAGCGGGGTGATGGACAATGAGCAGTTCTTC
J: TRBJ2-7; size: .; D: .; V: TRBV6-1; CDR3: CASSEAQLSEQYF; DNA: TGTGCCAGCAGTGAAGCACAGCTGAGCGAGCAGTACTTC
J: TRBJ2-7; size: .; D: TRBD2; V: TRBV5-1; CDR3: CASSPRASGNNQVYEQYF; DNA: TGCGCCAGCAGCCCGCGGGCTAGCGGGAACAACCAGGTATACGAGCAGTACTTC
J: TRBJ2-7; size: once; D: .; V: TRBV5-1; CDR3: CASSKGQIYEQYF; DNA: TGCGCCAGCAGCAAAGGACAGATCTACGAGCAGTACTTC
J: TRBJ1-6; size: .; D: TRBD1; V: TRBV3-1/TRBV3-2; CDR3: CASSLRQGYNSPLHF; DNA: TGTGCCAGCAGCCTCCGACAGGGGTATAATTCACCCCTCCACTTT
J: TRBJ2-7; size: .; D: TRBD1; V: TRBV9; CDR3: CASSPGTGAYEQYF; DNA: TGTGCCAGCAGCCCCGGGACAGGAGCCTACGAGCAGTACTTC
J: TRBJ2-5; size: .; D: TRBD1; V: TRBV5-1; CDR3: CASSLFRGSDRGEETQYF; DNA: TGCGCCAGCAGCTTGTTTAGAGGGTCCGACAGGGGAGAAGAGACCCAGTACTTC
J: TRBJ1-2; size: .; D: TRBD1; V: TRBV3-1/TRBV3-2; CDR3: CASSHDGQGAGYTF; DNA: TGTGCCAGCAGCCACGACGGACAGGGTGCTGGCTACACCTTC
J: TRBJ1-1; size: .; D: TRBD1; V: TRBV19; CDR3: CASSIGLGQSTEAFF; DNA: TGTGCCAGTAGTATAGGCTTGGGACAGAGTACTGAAGCTTTCTTT
J: TRBJ2-7; size: .; D: .; V: TRBV5-1; CDR3: CASSLGRTSSYEQYF; DNA: TGCGCCAGCAGCTTGGGCCGAACTAGCTCCTACGAGCAGTACTTC
J: TRBJ1-2; size: .; D: .; V: TRBV19; CDR3: CASSIGTIRYTF; DNA: TGTGCCAGTAGTATCGGGACAATCCGCTACACCTTC
J: TRBJ2-5; size: .; D: .; V: TRBV7-2; CDR3: CASSLGGTSETQYF; DNA: TGTGCCAGCAGCTTAGGAGGGACTTCAGAGACCCAGTACTTC
J: TRBJ1-1; size: .; D: .; V: TRBV6-5; CDR3: CASEKPQGRNTEAFF; DNA: TGTGCCAGCGAGAAACCGCAGGGGCGAAACACTGAAGCTTTCTTT
J: TRBJ1-2; size: .; D: TRBD1; V: TRBV3-1/TRBV3-2; CDR3: CASSQVEDRSNYGYTF; DNA: TGTGCCAGCAGCCAAGTGGAGGACAGGAGTAACTATGGCTACACCTTC
J: TRBJ2-7; size: .; D: TRBD2; V: TRBV19; CDR3: CASQKREGSYEQYF; DNA: TGTGCCAGCCAGAAGCGGGAGGGCTCCTACGAGCAGTACTTC
J: TRBJ1-2; size: .; D: TRBD1; V: TRBV6-6; CDR3: CASSQPGQGAGGYTF; DNA: TGTGCCAGCAGCCAACCCGGACAGGGGGCTGGGGGCTACACCTTC